This TCR beta chain was observed in a study of shared clonotypes between healthy human individuals. Findings and caveats of the study: Sequencing depth was a factor that was expected to affect clonotype sharing among donors.

As regards this clone: What it recognizes is unknown.

Naive CD45RA+ and memory CD45RA-negative subsets were split from CD4+ cells. The CDR3 has 13 residues. The germline V and J ends were trimmed by 11 bases and 0 bases, with 12 bases remaining between them. CDR1 is LGHNA, CDR2 YNFKEQ, per germline. Data came from immunoSEQ multiplex PCR; TCRdb stores just in-frame clones and leaves some out. The sample records more than 550,000 clones, approximately 72% being singletons. Sequences were obtained from memory CD4+ T cells sorted from blood. Indicated subset: CD45RA-negative fraction. V gene TRBV4-2 combines with J gene TRBJ2-3; D is uncertain. The receptor was isolated from a woman in her 30s in good health. CDR3 in amino acids: CAASTTSTDTQYF. The CDR3 coding sequence is TGTGCCGCGAGTACAACCAGCACAGATACGCAGTATTTT.